A single T cell receptor (beta chain) is shown here with its context. No cognate antigen has been identified for it. Per-nucleotide qualities are absent, and no much larger clonotype sits a single base away. This sample stems from a study of T-cell reconstitution after alpha-beta-depleted transplantation in children (dated by TCRdb to the mid-2010s). About the study as a whole: Using TCR repertoire profiling, the study quantitatively followed how T-cell immune reconstitution unfolded in children after TCRalphabeta/CD19-depleted allogeneic hematopoietic cell transplantation.

Taken with the paper, the label for treatment or condition translates to: allogeneic hematopoietic cell transplantation with graft depleted of TCRalphabeta T cells and CD19 B cells. The transplant recipients were children given TCRalphabeta/CD19-depleted allogeneic hematopoietic cell grafts. The protocol used for the library was PCR. The sample was run on an Illumina HiSeq 2500. TCR libraries were prepared with molecular barcoding, using unique molecular identifiers to normalize TCRbeta repertoire quantification. TCRdb reprocessed the public reads (quality trimming at Q25 with fastp, clone calling with MiXCR) and kept in-frame beta chains. Every distinct CDR3 protein forms one entry, paired with its most common genes and DNA. The sample yields 450,000 to 600,000 distinct CDR3 sequences; 10% to 15% were counted once. The ten largest make up around 2.2% of the sample. General findings and caveats noted by the study authors: Apparently early alphabetaT-cell count recovery about two months after transplant reportedly relied on only several hundred rapidly expanded clones derived from non-depleted graft cells. The frequencies of hyperexpanded clones fell over the following months, and after one year, T-cell counts and TCRbeta diversity were mostly attributed to newly produced T cells. In some patients, high TCRbeta diversity at day 60 was attributed to recipient T cells and intrathymic progenitors that had survived conditioning.

The sample in question was PBMCs, mostly from graft donor cells, obtained 360 days after TCRalphabeta/CD19-depleted stem cell transplant. This receptor was taken from a male patient younger than 18 who had a stem cell transplant for acute myeloid leukemia, so the T cells may come from the graft donor.

The DNA reads TGCAGTGCTAGTAGCGGGAGACGTACCGGGGAGCTGTTTTTT. Its protein product is CSASSGRRTGELFF. The V gene is TRBV20-1 and the J gene is TRBJ2-2, with 9 bases in between that match TRBD2. CDR1 and CDR2 were assigned from the germline V gene (reference sequence) as DFQATT and SNEGSKA. V trim: 3 bases; J trim: 5 bases; unmatched bases: 4. Spanning cysteine to phenylalanine, the CDR3 consists of 14 amino acids. The entry retains the CDR3 DNA only, 42 bases that are in frame from base 1.